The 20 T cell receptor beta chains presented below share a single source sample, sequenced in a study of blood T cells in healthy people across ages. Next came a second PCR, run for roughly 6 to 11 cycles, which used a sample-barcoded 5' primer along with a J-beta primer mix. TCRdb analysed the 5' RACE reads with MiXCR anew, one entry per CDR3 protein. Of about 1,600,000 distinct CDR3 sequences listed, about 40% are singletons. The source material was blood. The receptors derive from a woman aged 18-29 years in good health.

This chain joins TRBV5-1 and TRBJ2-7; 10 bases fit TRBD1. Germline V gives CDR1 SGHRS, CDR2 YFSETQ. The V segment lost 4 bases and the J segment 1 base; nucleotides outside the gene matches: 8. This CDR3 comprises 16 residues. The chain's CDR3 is CASSPPWTGGSYEQYF. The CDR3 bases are TGCGCCAGCAGCCCCCCGTGGACAGGGGGTTCCTACGAGCAGTACTTC.

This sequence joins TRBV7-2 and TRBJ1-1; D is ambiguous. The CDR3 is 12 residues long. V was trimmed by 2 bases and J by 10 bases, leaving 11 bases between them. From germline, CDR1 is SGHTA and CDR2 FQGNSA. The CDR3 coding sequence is TGTGCCAGCAGCTTAAACGGCCGAGGAGCTTTCTTT. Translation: CASSLNGRGAFF. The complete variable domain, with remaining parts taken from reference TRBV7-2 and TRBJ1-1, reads GAGVSQSPSNKVTEKGKDVELRCDPISGHTALYWYRQSLGQGLEFLIYFQGNSAPDKSGLPSDRFSAERTGGSVSTLTIQRTQQEDSAVYLCASSLNGRGAFFGQGTRLTVV.

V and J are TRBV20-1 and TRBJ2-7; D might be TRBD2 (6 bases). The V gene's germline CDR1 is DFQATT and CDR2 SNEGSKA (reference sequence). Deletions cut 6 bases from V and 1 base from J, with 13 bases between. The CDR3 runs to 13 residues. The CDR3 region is CSARGNISYEQYF. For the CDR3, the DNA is TGCAGTGCCCGCGGGAACATTTCCTACGAGCAGTACTTC.

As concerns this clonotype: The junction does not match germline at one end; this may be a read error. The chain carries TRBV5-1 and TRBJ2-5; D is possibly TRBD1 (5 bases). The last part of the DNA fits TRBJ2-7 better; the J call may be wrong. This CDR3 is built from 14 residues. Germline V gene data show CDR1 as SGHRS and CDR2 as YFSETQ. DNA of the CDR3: TGCGTCAGCAGCTTGATAGGAAAGGGGAACGAGCAGTACTTC. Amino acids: CVSSLIGKGNEQYF.

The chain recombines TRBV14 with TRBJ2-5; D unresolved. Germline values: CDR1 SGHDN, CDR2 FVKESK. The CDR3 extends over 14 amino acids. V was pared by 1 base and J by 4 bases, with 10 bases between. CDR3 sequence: CASSQVPARETQYF. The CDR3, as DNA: TGTGCCAGCAGCCAAGTACCAGCGCGAGAGACCCAGTACTTC.

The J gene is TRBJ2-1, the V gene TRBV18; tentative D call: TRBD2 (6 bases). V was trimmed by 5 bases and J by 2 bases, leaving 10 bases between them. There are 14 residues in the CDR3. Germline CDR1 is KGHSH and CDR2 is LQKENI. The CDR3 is CASSDGGAYNEQFF. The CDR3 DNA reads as TGTGCCAGCTCAGACGGAGGGGCCTACAATGAGCAGTTCTTC.

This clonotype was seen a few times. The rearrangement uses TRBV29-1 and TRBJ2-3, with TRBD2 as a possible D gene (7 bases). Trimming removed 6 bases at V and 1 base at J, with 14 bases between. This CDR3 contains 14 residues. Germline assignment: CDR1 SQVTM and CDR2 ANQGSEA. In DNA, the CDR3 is TGCAGCGTCCGCCCGGGGGGCGGCACAGATACGCAGTATTTT. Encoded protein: CSVRPGGGTDTQYF.

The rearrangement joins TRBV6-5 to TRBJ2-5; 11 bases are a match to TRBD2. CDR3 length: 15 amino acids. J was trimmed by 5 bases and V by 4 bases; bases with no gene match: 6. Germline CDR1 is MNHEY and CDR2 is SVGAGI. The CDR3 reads CASSSSGGSQETQYF. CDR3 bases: TGTGCCAGCAGTTCTAGCGGGGGGAGCCAGGAGACCCAGTACTTC.

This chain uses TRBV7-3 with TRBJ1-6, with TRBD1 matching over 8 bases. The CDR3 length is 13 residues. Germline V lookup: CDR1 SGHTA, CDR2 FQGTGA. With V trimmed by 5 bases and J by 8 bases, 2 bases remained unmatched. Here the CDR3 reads CASSPTGDSPLHF. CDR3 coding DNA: TGTGCCAGCAGCCCGACAGGGGATTCACCCCTCCACTTT.

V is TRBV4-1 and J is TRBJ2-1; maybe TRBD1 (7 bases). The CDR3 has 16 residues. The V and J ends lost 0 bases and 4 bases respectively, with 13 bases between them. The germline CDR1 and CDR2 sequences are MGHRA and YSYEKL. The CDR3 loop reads CASSQDAPGGYNEQFF. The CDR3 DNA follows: TGCGCCAGCAGCCAAGATGCACCAGGGGGGTACAATGAGCAGTTCTTC.

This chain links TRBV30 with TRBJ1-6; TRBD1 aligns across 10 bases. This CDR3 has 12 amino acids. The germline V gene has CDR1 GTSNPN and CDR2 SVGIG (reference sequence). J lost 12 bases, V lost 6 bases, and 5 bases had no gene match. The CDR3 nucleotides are TGTGCCTGCCGGGACAGGGGTCGACCCCTCCACTTT. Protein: CACRDRGRPLHF.

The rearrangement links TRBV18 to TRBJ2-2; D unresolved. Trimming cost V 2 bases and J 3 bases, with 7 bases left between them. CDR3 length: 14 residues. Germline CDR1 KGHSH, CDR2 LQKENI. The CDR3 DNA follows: TGTGCCAGCTCACCAACTGCGTACACCGGGGAGCTGTTTTTT. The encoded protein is CASSPTAYTGELFF.

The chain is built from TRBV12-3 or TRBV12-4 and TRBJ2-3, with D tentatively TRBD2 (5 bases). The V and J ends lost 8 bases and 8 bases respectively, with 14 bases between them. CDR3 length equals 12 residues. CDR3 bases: TGTGCCAGCCTGATCCTAGCCGGTACGCAGTATTTT. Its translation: CASLILAGTQYF.

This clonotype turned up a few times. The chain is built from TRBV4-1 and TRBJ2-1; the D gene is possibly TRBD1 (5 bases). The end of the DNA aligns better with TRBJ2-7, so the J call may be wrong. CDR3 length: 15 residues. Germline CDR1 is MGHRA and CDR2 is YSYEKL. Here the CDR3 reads CASSQPGAAYNEQYF. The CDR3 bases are TGCGCCAGCAGCCAACCTGGGGCTGCCTACAATGAGCAGTACTTC.

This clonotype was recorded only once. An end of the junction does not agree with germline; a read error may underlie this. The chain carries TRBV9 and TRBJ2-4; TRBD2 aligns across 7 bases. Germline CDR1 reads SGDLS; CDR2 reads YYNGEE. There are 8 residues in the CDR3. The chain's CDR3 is CVSSGEYF. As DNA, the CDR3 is TGTGTCAGCAGCGGGGAGTACTTC. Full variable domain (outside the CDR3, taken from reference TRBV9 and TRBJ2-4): DSGVTQTPKHLITATGQRVTLRCSPRSGDLSVYWYQQSLDQGLQFLIQYYNGEERAKGNILERFSAQQFPDLHSELNLSSLELGDSALYFCVSSGEYFGAGTRLSVL.

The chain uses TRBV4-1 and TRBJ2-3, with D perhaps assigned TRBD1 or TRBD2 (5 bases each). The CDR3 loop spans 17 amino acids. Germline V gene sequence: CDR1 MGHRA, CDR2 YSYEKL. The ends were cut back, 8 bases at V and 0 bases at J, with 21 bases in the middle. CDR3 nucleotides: TGCGCCAGCCCCAAGCAACGGGACGGTCCTAGCACAGATACGCAGTATTTT. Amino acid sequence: CASPKQRDGPSTDTQYF.

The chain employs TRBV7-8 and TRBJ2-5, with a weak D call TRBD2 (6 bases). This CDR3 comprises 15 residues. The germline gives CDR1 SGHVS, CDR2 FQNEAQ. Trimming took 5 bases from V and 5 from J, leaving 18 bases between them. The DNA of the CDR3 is TGTGCCAGCAGCAGGGTGGAGGGTCACATGGAGACCCAGTACTTC. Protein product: CASSRVEGHMETQYF.

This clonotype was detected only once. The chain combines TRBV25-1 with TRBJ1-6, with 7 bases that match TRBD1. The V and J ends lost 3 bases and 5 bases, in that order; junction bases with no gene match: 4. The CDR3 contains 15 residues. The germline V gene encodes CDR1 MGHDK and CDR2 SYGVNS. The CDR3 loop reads CASSELDRDNSPLHF. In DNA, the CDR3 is TGTGCCAGCAGTGAGCTTGACAGGGATAATTCACCCCTCCACTTT.

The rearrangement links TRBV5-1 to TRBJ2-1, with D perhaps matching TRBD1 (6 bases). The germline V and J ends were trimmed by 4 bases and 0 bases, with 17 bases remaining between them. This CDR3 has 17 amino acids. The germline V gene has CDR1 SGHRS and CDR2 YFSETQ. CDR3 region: CASSLTQRGSSYNEQFF. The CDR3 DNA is TGCGCCAGCAGCCTCACCCAAAGGGGGAGCTCCTACAATGAGCAGTTCTTC.

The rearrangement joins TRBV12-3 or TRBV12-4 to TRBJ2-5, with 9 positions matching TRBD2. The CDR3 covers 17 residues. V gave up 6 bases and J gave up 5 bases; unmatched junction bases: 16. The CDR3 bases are TGTGCCAGCAGCCTCTCCCGGCTAGCGGGATTGGGGGAGACCCAGTACTTC. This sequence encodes CASSLSRLAGLGETQYF.